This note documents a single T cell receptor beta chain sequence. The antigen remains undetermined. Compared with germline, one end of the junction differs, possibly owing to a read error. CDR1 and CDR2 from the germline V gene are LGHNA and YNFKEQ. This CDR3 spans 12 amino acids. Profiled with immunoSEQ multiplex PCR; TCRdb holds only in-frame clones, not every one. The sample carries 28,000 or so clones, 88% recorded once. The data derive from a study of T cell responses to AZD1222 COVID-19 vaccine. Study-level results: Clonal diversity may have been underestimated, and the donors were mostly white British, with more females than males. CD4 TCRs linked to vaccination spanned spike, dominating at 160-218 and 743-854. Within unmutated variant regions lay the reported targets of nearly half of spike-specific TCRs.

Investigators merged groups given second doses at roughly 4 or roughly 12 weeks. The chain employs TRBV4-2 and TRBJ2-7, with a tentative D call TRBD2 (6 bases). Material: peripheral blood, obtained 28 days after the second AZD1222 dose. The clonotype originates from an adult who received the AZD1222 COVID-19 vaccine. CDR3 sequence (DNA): TGTGCCAGCAGCCAAGGAAGTGGGGACTGGGTCTTC. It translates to CASSQGSGDWVF.